These 23 T cell receptor beta chains were all obtained from the same sample, sequenced in a study of blood T cell repertoires in COVID-19. Data came from immunoSEQ multiplex PCR; TCRdb stores just in-frame clones and leaves some out. The sample includes 300,000 to 450,000 clones, about 85% of them seen just once. Sequenced input: peripheral blood. These receptors all stem from a woman in her late teens or twenties with acute or convalescent COVID-19.

As for this clone: The same CDR3 is also encoded by other DNA sequences in this sample. J is TRBJ2-5 and V is TRBV3-1 (or the pseudogene TRBV3-2); 8 bases are a match to TRBD2. The V gene end was trimmed by 1 base and the J gene end by 5 bases; junction bases not matched to a gene: 0. The CDR3 has 13 residues. Germline V gene data show CDR1 as LGHDT and CDR2 as YNNKEL (reference sequence). The CDR3 protein is CASSQAGGETQYF. The CDR3 DNA sequence: TGTGCCAGCAGCCAAGCGGGGGGGGAGACCCAGTACTTC.

The chain uses TRBV7-8 and TRBJ1-3; unclear D gene. Per germline, CDR1 SGHVS and CDR2 FQNEAQ. V was cut by 1 base and J by 0 bases, with 13 bases left in between. This CDR3 is 17 amino acids long. CDR3 sequence: CASSLEVPEGSGNTIYF. In DNA form, the CDR3 reads TGTGCCAGCAGCTTAGAGGTGCCGGAGGGCTCTGGAAACACCATATATTTT.

This clone has just one count. This sequence joins TRBV11-3 and TRBJ2-3; perhaps TRBD1 as D (6 bases). The CDR3 length is 14 residues. With 0 bases removed from V and 4 bases from J, the gap between germline ends came to 8 bases. The V gene's germline CDR1 is SGHNT and CDR2 YENEEA. Written as DNA, the CDR3 is TGTGCCAGCAGCTTAGACAGGGGAGCAGATACGCAGTATTTT. It codes for CASSLDRGADTQYF.

The chain combines TRBV9 with TRBJ1-2; D is uncertain. The CDR3 has 15 residues. Trimming stripped 0 bases from V and 5 bases from J, with 14 bases between. CDR1 and CDR2 (germline): SGDLS, YYNGEE. CDR3 sequence: CASSVDLTVGYGYTF. The CDR3 DNA follows: TGTGCCAGCAGCGTAGACCTCACAGTTGGGTATGGCTACACCTTC.

The chain links TRBV24-1 to TRBJ2-1, with 11 bases matching TRBD2. The CDR3 contains 13 residues. With V trimmed by 9 bases and J by 5 bases, 2 bases remained unmatched. CDR1 and CDR2 from the germline V gene are KGHDR and SFDVKD. This CDR3 reads CATGTSGNNEQFF. CDR3 nucleotide sequence: TGTGCCACCGGGACTAGCGGAAACAATGAGCAGTTCTTC.

V is TRBV28 and J is TRBJ2-5; 9 bases map to TRBD1. The germline V gene has CDR1 MDHEN and CDR2 SYDVKM. CDR3 length: 15 residues. With 4 bases clipped from V and 6 bases from J, the junction kept 9 bases outside the gene matches. CDR3: CASSSTGGGGQTQYF. Here the CDR3 DNA reads TGTGCCAGCAGTTCAACAGGGGGCGGCGGACAGACCCAGTACTTC.

V usage is TRBV27 and J usage is TRBJ1-4; a possible D gene is TRBD1 (5 bases). Germline CDR1 MNHEY, CDR2 SMNVEV (reference sequence). Trimming removed 2 bases from V and 11 bases from J, with 12 bases in between. This CDR3 spans 13 amino acids. CDR3 sequence (DNA): TGTGCCAGCAGTTTAGTCGTCCAGGGTAAACTGTTTTTT. This codes for CASSLVVQGKLFF.

V is TRBV9 and J is TRBJ1-1; unclear D gene. The CDR3 is 13 residues long. Per the germline V gene, CDR1 is SGDLS and CDR2 is YYNGEE. V lost 3 bases and J 1 base, leaving 7 bases between the germline ends. CDR3 in amino acids: CASSAAGNTEAFF. For the CDR3, the DNA is TGTGCCAGCAGCGCCGCCGGGAACACTGAAGCTTTCTTT.

The J gene is TRBJ1-5, the V gene TRBV2, with D possibly TRBD1 on 5 matching bases. CDR1 and CDR2 from the germline V gene are SNHLY and FYNNEI. The CDR3 runs to 14 residues. V was trimmed by 5 bases and J by 3 bases, leaving 11 bases between them. The CDR3 DNA sequence: TGTGCCAGCAGTCCCCAGGGCGTCAATCAGCCCCAGCATTTT. Its protein product is CASSPQGVNQPQHF.

The chain joins TRBV28 to TRBJ1-2; maybe TRBD1 (5 bases). Trimming stripped 3 bases from V and 8 bases from J, with 22 bases between. Germline lookup yields CDR1 MDHEN and CDR2 SYDVKM. This CDR3 is 16 amino acids long. The CDR3 DNA follows: TGTGCCAGCAGTTTTCCAGGGTTAGGGCTCGTTTGGGGCTACACCTTC. Protein product: CASSFPGLGLVWGYTF.

This chain connects TRBV5-6 to TRBJ1-2; 12 nucleotides line up with TRBD1. Germline V gives CDR1 SGHDT, CDR2 YYEEEE. This CDR3 comprises 16 residues. V was pared by 4 bases and J by 8 bases, with 12 bases of the junction left unmatched. The CDR3 region is CASSGDRGHPGEGYTF. CDR3 DNA sequence: TGTGCCAGCAGCGGGGACAGGGGGCATCCTGGTGAAGGCTACACCTTC.

The genes are TRBV29-1 and TRBJ1-2, with 10 bases aligning to TRBD1. This CDR3 has 13 residues. Unmatched junction bases numbered 10, after V lost 7 bases and J lost 8 bases. Germline loops: CDR1 SQVTM, CDR2 ANQGSEA. This chain's CDR3 is CSDRDRGGLGYTF. In DNA form, the CDR3 reads TGCAGCGACCGGGACAGGGGAGGTTTGGGCTACACCTTC. The whole variable domain, filled in from reference TRBV29-1 and TRBJ1-2, reads SAVISQKPSRDICQRGTSLTIQCQVDSQVTMMFWYRQQPGQSLTLIATANQGSEATYESGFVIDKFPISRPNLTFSTLTVSNMSPEDSSIYLCSDRDRGGLGYTFGSGTRLTVV.

The V call is TRBV24-1, the J call TRBJ2-1; 9 bases are shared with TRBD2. The CDR3 sequence is 16 residues long. J gave up 5 bases and V 1 base, and 5 bases lay outside the gene matches. Germline CDR1 and CDR2: KGHDR and SFDVKD. This CDR3 reads CATSDFASGTHNEQFF. The CDR3 DNA follows: TGTGCCACCAGTGATTTTGCTAGCGGGACCCACAATGAGCAGTTCTTC.

This clone was seen a few times. The chain joins TRBV24-1 to TRBJ2-3; 9 nucleotides agree with TRBD1. The CDR3 runs 14 residues. The germline CDR1 and CDR2 sequences are KGHDR and SFDVKD. With 7 bases clipped from V and 7 bases from J, the junction kept 8 bases outside the gene matches. The CDR3: CATSPTGQGNTQYF. The CDR3 nucleotides are TGTGCCACCAGCCCCACGGGACAGGGTAATACGCAGTATTTT.

V and J are TRBV18 and TRBJ1-6; TRBD1 might be the D (6 bases). The V and J ends lost 3 bases and 10 bases respectively, with 19 bases between them. Germline CDR1 KGHSH, CDR2 LQKENI. This CDR3 is 16 amino acids long. This CDR3 reads CASSPQSMTGRSPLHF. The CDR3 DNA follows: TGTGCCAGCTCACCCCAATCAATGACAGGCAGATCACCCCTCCACTTT.

This chain uses TRBV7-8 with TRBJ2-3; possibly TRBD2 for D (6 bases). Germline V gene data show CDR1 as SGHVS and CDR2 as FQNEAQ. The CDR3 covers 13 residues. Trimming took 5 bases from V and 6 from J, leaving 12 bases between them. The CDR3 DNA reads as TGTGCCAGCAGCATCGGGGGTTTGGATACGCAGTATTTT. Its protein is CASSIGGLDTQYF. Filled out from reference TRBV7-8 and TRBJ2-3, the complete variable domain reads GAGVSQSPRYKVAKRGQDVALRCDPISGHVSLFWYQQALGQGPEFLTYFQNEAQLDKSGLPSDRFFAERPEGSVSTLKIQRTQQEDSAVYLCASSIGGLDTQYFGPGTRLTVL.

This clone showed up just once. The chain employs TRBV2 and TRBJ1-1; TRBD1 matches 10 bases. Germline V gene sequence: CDR1 SNHLY, CDR2 FYNNEI. This CDR3 region has 14 residues. J lost 5 bases, V lost 3 bases, and 3 bases had no gene match. In nucleotides, the CDR3 is TGTGCCAGCAGTGACGACAGGGGGCGAACTGAAGCTTTCTTT. Protein product: CASSDDRGRTEAFF.

V and J are TRBV6-5 and TRBJ1-1; the D is unclear. Trimming left V 4 bases short and J 0 bases short, with 9 bases between. CDR3 length: 14 residues. Germline CDR1 is MNHEY and CDR2 is SVGAGI. The CDR3 DNA is TGTGCCAGCAGTTCTGGCTTATTGAACACTGAAGCTTTCTTT. This sequence encodes CASSSGLLNTEAFF.

The V call is TRBV15, the J call TRBJ1-2, with TRBD1 identical over 12 bases. After removal of 5 bases from V and 0 bases from J, the junction contained 16 bases not matched to a gene. This CDR3 is 20 amino acids long. The germline gives CDR1 LNHNV, CDR2 YYDKDF (reference sequence). The CDR3 DNA reads as TGTGCCACCAGCCCCCGAGGGCAGGGACAGGGGGCGCAGGCTAACTATGGCTACACCTTC. It specifies CATSPRGQGQGAQANYGYTF.

This clone has more than one count but fewer than ten. The rearrangement uses TRBV5-6 and TRBJ2-3; TRBD2 matches at 10 bases. The CDR3 is made up of 15 amino acids. V lost 7 bases, J lost 2 bases, and 7 bases stayed unmatched. Germline V gene data show CDR1 as SGHDT and CDR2 as YYEEEE. The chain's CDR3 is CASALAGGLTDTQYF. The DNA for the CDR3 is TGTGCCAGCGCTTTAGCGGGGGGACTCACAGATACGCAGTATTTT.

V and J are TRBV23-1 and TRBJ1-5; a possible D gene is TRBD1 (6 bases). TRBV23-1 has ORF status, its function being uncertain. The CDR3 loop spans 16 amino acids. V shed 4 bases and J shed 5 bases, with 18 bases lying between them. CDR3 in DNA: TGCGCCAGCAGTCCTACTAACAGGGTTTGTGATCAGCCCCAGCATTTT. The encoded protein is CASSPTNRVCDQPQHF.

This sequence joins TRBV18 and TRBJ2-6; 7 bases line up with TRBD1. V shed 3 bases, J shed 2 bases, and the junction held 4 bases outside the gene matches. Germline values: CDR1 KGHSH, CDR2 LQKENI. CDR3 length equals 16 residues. CDR3 protein: CASSPNRGTGANVLTF. In nucleotides, the CDR3 is TGTGCCAGCTCACCTAACAGGGGAACTGGGGCCAACGTCCTGACTTTC.

The chain joins TRBV5-1 to TRBJ1-4, with unresolved D. The V gene lost 0 bases and the J gene lost 0 bases, with 9 bases spanning the gap. Germline V gives CDR1 SGHRS, CDR2 YFSETQ. CDR3 length: 16 amino acids. CDR3 DNA sequence: TGCGCCAGCAGCTTGGGCAGTTACCCAACTAATGAAAAACTGTTTTTT. Protein: CASSLGSYPTNEKLFF.